This paragraph covers one TCR beta chain sequence. In Seattle, patients joined the study during active infection and were tracked longitudinally. This sample is part of a study of blood T cell repertoires in COVID-19. Study-level background: From T cells, B-cell-depleted T cells, or PBMCs came the material, which was cDNA or gDNA.

Authors' data handling: Reference gene primers were amplified, and this amplification served to estimate nucleated cell counts. The assay was immunoSEQ multiplex PCR, and TCRdb's table has in-frame clones only and misses some. The V and J calls and the clone size are those of that table, but D and trimming were determined from the DNA. This table has fewer than 200,000 clones, 75% to 90% appearing once. Trimming stripped 2 bases from V and 1 base from J, with 6 bases between. This CDR3 is built from 15 residues. CDR1 and CDR2 from the germline V gene are SGHVS and FQNEAQ. V usage is TRBV7-8 and J usage is TRBJ2-6; no firm D call. The sequencing sample was made of peripheral blood. The clonotype originates from a woman in her seventies with COVID-19, enrolled during active disease. CDR3 region: CASSLISSGANVLTF. For the CDR3, the DNA is TGTGCCAGCAGCTTAATATCGTCTGGGGCCAACGTCCTGACTTTC.